The 23 T cell receptor beta chains below come from one sample, sequenced in a study of PD-1 blockade in classical Hodgkin lymphoma. Here immunoSEQ multiplex PCR was the method, and the copy in TCRdb shows in-frame clones only, minus some. The sample shows some 62,000 clones, about 91% of them seen only once. Following autologous stem cell transplantation, relapse occurred in every patient, and exposure to brentuximab vedotin varied. The source material was peripheral blood mononuclear cells (PBMCs), sampled at baseline. Receptors were obtained from a human donor with classical Hodgkin lymphoma.

This clone has a handful of counts. Written as DNA, the CDR3 is TGTGCCTGGAACTTGGGGACAGGGGGCAACACCTTC. It is translated as CAWNLGTGGNTF. The chain couples TRBV30 to TRBJ1-2, with TRBD1 matching 12 bases. CDR3 length: 12 residues. With V trimmed by 4 bases and J by 12 bases, 6 bases remained unmatched. Germline CDR1 reads GTSNPN; CDR2 reads SVGIG (reference sequence).

The chain is built from TRBV30 and TRBJ2-1; D call uncertain. Germline loops: CDR1 GTSNPN, CDR2 SVGIG (reference sequence). The CDR3 has 11 residues. Trimming stripped 2 bases from V and 7 bases from J, with 6 bases between. CDR3 sequence reads: CAWSSMNEQFF. As DNA, the CDR3 is TGTGCCTGGAGTAGCATGAATGAGCAGTTCTTC.

J is TRBJ2-5 and V is TRBV7-2; no clear D. Trimming removed 3 bases from V and 2 bases from J, with 13 bases in between. This CDR3 spans 15 amino acids. Germline-derived CDR1 and CDR2 are SGHTA and FQGNSA. CDR3 amino acids: CASSLVAAIQETQYF. DNA of the CDR3: TGTGCCAGCAGCTTGGTGGCAGCAATACAAGAGACCCAGTACTTC. Full variable domain (missing parts from reference TRBV7-2 and TRBJ2-5): GAGVSQSPSNKVTEKGKDVELRCDPISGHTALYWYRQSLGQGLEFLIYFQGNSAPDKSGLPSDRFSAERTGGSVSTLTIQRTQQEDSAVYLCASSLVAAIQETQYFGPGTRLLVL.

The sample holds one count of this clone. The chain uses TRBV6-1 and TRBJ2-3; D is unresolved. Trimming stripped 8 bases from V and 6 bases from J, with 6 bases between. Germline CDR1 is MNHNS and CDR2 is SASEGT. The CDR3 sequence is 10 residues long. CDR3 in DNA: TGTGCCAGCTGGCGGGATACGCAGTATTTT. Amino acid sequence: CASWRDTQYF.

V usage is TRBV6-6 and J usage is TRBJ1-2; no firm D call. The CDR3 has 15 amino acids. V lost 0 bases and J 2 bases, leaving 10 bases between the germline ends. Germline CDR1 is MNHNY and CDR2 is SVGAGI (reference sequence). CDR3 amino acids: CASSYSKPSNYGYTF. Written as DNA, the CDR3 is TGTGCCAGCAGTTACTCGAAGCCTTCAAACTATGGCTACACCTTC.

The rearrangement joins TRBV5-1 to TRBJ1-1; D gene ambiguous. V gave up 0 bases and J gave up 1 base, with 7 bases separating them. This CDR3 is built from 14 residues. Germline V lookup: CDR1 SGHRS, CDR2 YFSETQ. The CDR3 DNA follows: TGCGCCAGCAGCTTGGCCGGAGGGAACACTGAAGCTTTCTTT. Translated: CASSLAGGNTEAFF. Looking up the rest from reference TRBV5-1 and TRBJ1-1 gives the full variable domain: KAGVTQTPRYLIKTRGQQVTLSCSPISGHRSVSWYQQTPGQGLQFLFEYFSETQRNKGNFPGRFSGRQFSNSRSEMNVSTLELGDSALYLCASSLAGGNTEAFFGQGTRLTVV.

This sequence joins TRBV5-4 and TRBJ1-2; D might be TRBD1 (5 bases). CDR1 is SGHNT, CDR2 YYREEE, per germline (reference sequence). Trimming stripped 3 bases from V and 8 bases from J, with 23 bases between. The CDR3 consists of 16 residues. The CDR3 sequence: CASSWGTQSPRRGYTF. The CDR3 DNA is TGTGCCAGCAGCTGGGGGACCCAGAGCCCGAGGAGGGGCTACACCTTC.

CDR3 loop: CATSALRTVINSPLHF. As DNA, the CDR3 is TGTGCCACCAGCGCTCTTAGGACAGTAATCAATTCACCCCTCCACTTT. This chain uses TRBV15 with TRBJ1-6; a possible D gene is TRBD1 (6 bases). Trimming took off 5 bases at V and 7 bases at J, with 18 bases between the two ends. Per germline, CDR1 LNHNV and CDR2 YYDKDF (reference sequence). The CDR3 extends over 16 amino acids. The entire variable domain, with the rest obtained from reference TRBV15 and TRBJ1-6, is as follows: DAMVIQNPRYQVTQFGKPVTLSCSQTLNHNVMYWYQQKSSQAPKLLFHYYDKDFNNEADTPDNFQSRRPNTSFCFLDIRSPGLGDTAMYLCATSALRTVINSPLHFGNGTRLTVT.

This clone was counted once. This chain links TRBV7-2 with TRBJ2-5; 12 nucleotides align to TRBD2. The CDR3 runs to 14 residues. Germline-derived CDR1 and CDR2 are SGHTA and FQGNSA. After removal of 1 base from V and 13 bases from J, the junction contained 7 bases not matched to a gene. CDR3 bases: TGTGCCAGCAGCTTAGAACTAGCGGGGGGCCTCTGGTACTTC. Translation gives CASSLELAGGLWYF.

CDR3 DNA sequence: TGTGCCTACGACAGGACCTTGGGAGCCACTGAAGCTTTCTTT. This gives the protein CAYDRTLGATEAFF. The chain combines TRBV30 with TRBJ1-1; maybe TRBD1 (6 bases). CDR1 is GTSNPN, CDR2 SVGIG, per germline (reference sequence). Trimming removed 7 bases from V and 4 bases from J, with 19 bases in between. This CDR3 has 14 residues.

J is TRBJ2-2 and V is TRBV9; 9 bases are a match to TRBD1. CDR1 SGDLS and CDR2 YYNGEE come from the germline V gene. With 0 bases clipped from V and 4 bases from J, the junction kept 4 bases outside the gene matches. This CDR3 is 16 amino acids long. The CDR3 spells CASSVVKTGGTGELFF. Here the CDR3 DNA reads TGTGCCAGCAGCGTAGTAAAGACAGGGGGCACCGGGGAGCTGTTTTTT. Using reference TRBV9 and TRBJ2-2 for the parts outside the CDR3, the full variable domain is DSGVTQTPKHLITATGQRVTLRCSPRSGDLSVYWYQQSLDQGLQFLIQYYNGEERAKGNILERFSAQQFPDLHSELNLSSLELGDSALYFCASSVVKTGGTGELFFGEGSRLTVL.

The genes are TRBV2 and TRBJ2-1; 7 nucleotides agree with TRBD2. Germline V gene lookup returns CDR1 SNHLY and CDR2 FYNNEI. The CDR3 has 13 amino acids. V lost 5 bases to trimming and J lost 8 bases; unmatched junction nucleotides: 6. The CDR3 here is CASSWTRLDEQFF. Written as DNA, the CDR3 is TGTGCCAGCAGTTGGACTAGGCTCGATGAGCAGTTCTTC.

This clone is a singleton in its sample. The chain is built from TRBV19 and TRBJ2-7; the D gene is possibly TRBD2 (5 bases). The CDR3 consists of 11 residues. V shed 5 bases and J shed 5 bases, with 7 bases lying between them. In germline, CDR1 is LNHDA, CDR2 SQIVND (reference sequence). This CDR3 is CASSLADEQYF. The CDR3 DNA reads TGTGCCAGTAGTCTAGCTGACGAGCAGTACTTC.

The CDR3 reads CASSLGVAGTQEETQYF. In nucleotides, the CDR3 is TGTGCCAGCAGCTTAGGCGTGGCGGGGACCCAAGAAGAGACCCAGTACTTC. V gene TRBV7-9 combines with J gene TRBJ2-5, with D maybe TRBD2 (6 bases). CDR3 length equals 17 residues. The V gene's germline CDR1 is SEHNR and CDR2 FQNEAQ (reference sequence). With 1 base removed from V and 3 bases from J, the gap between germline ends came to 18 bases.

The chain is built from TRBV5-6 and TRBJ1-6, with no clear D. Trimming left V 0 bases short and J 7 bases short, with 8 bases between. The CDR3 covers 14 residues. From germline, CDR1 is SGHDT and CDR2 YYEEEE. DNA for the CDR3: TGTGCCAGCAGCTTGGTCCAGTCGAATTCACCCCTCCACTTT. Its translation is CASSLVQSNSPLHF.

The chain joins TRBV7-3 to TRBJ2-6, with TRBD2 matching over 8 bases. The CDR3 length is 17 residues. CDR1 is SGHTA and CDR2 is FQGTGA in the germline V gene. With 5 bases clipped from V and 0 bases from J, the junction kept 6 bases outside the gene matches. CDR3 residues: CASSPGGPPSGANVLTF. The DNA of the CDR3 is TGTGCCAGCAGCCCGGGGGGGCCTCCCTCTGGGGCCAACGTCCTGACTTTC.

The V and J genes are TRBV28 and TRBJ2-7; D ambiguous. The CDR3 length is 11 residues. V was cut by 5 bases and J by 2 bases, with 4 bases left in between. Germline lookup yields CDR1 MDHEN and CDR2 SYDVKM. CDR3 sequence reads: CASSAPYEQYF. CDR3 coding DNA: TGTGCCAGCAGTGCACCCTACGAGCAGTACTTC.

V is TRBV9 and J is TRBJ1-1; no clear D gene. CDR3 length: 13 residues. The germline V gene has CDR1 SGDLS and CDR2 YYNGEE. The V and J ends lost 1 base and 0 bases respectively, with 4 bases between them. CDR3 nucleotide sequence: TGTGCCAGCAGCGTAACGTTGAACACTGAAGCTTTCTTT. Translating it yields CASSVTLNTEAFF.

V and J are TRBV5-1 and TRBJ2-7; D could derive from TRBD1 or TRBD2 (5 bases each). Germline V gives CDR1 SGHRS, CDR2 YFSETQ. The CDR3 is made up of 14 amino acids. V was trimmed by 0 bases and J by 3 bases, leaving 10 bases between them. The CDR3 region has the DNA TGCGCCAGCAGCTTGGCTGGGACCCGCTACGAGCAGTACTTC. Translation gives CASSLAGTRYEQYF.

This chain connects TRBV6-6 to TRBJ1-1; no reliable D call. There are 14 residues in the CDR3. The ends were cut back, 2 bases at V and 4 bases at J, with 11 bases in the middle. CDR1 is MNHNY, CDR2 SVGAGI, per germline (reference sequence). DNA for the CDR3: TGTGCCAGCAGTTACCTAGGGAGGAGCACTGAAGCTTTCTTT. Encoded protein: CASSYLGRSTEAFF.

The chain has TRBV28 and TRBJ2-7; D perhaps matches TRBD1 (5 bases). CDR1 is MDHEN, CDR2 SYDVKM, per germline. Trimming removed 4 bases at V and 0 bases at J, with 7 bases between. The CDR3 covers 13 residues. The CDR3 nucleotides are TGTGCCAGCAGTTACAGGAGCTCCTACGAGCAGTACTTC. Protein: CASSYRSSYEQYF.

The chain is built from TRBV5-1 and TRBJ2-7; the match to TRBD1 covers 9 bases. The CDR3 consists of 12 residues. V was clipped by 4 bases and J by 4 bases; unmatched bases: 0. Germline-derived CDR1 and CDR2 are SGHRS and YFSETQ. The CDR3, as DNA: TGCGCCAGCAGCGGACAGGGGTACGAGCAGTACTTC. It specifies CASSGQGYEQYF.

The chain combines TRBV28 with TRBJ1-2, with a tentative D call TRBD1 (5 bases). The CDR3 length is 11 residues. Germline CDR1 MDHEN, CDR2 SYDVKM. V lost 6 bases, J lost 8 bases, and 10 bases lay in between. This CDR3 reads CASRETAGYTF. Here the CDR3 DNA reads TGTGCCAGCAGAGAGACAGCCGGCTACACCTTC.